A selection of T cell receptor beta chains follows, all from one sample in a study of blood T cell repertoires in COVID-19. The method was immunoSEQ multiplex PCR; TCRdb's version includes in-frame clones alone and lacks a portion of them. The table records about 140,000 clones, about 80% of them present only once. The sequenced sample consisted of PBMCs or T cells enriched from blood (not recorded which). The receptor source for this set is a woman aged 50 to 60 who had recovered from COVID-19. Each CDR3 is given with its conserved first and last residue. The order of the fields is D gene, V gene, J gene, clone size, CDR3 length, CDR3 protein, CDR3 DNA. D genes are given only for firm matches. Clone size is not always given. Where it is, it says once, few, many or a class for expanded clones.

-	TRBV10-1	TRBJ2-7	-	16	CASCEFGGRGREEQYF	TGCGCCAGCTGTGAGTTTGGGGGCCGGGGCAGGGAGGAGCAGTACTTC
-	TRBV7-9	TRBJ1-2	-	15	CASSPALDSFYGYTF	TGTGCCAGCAGCCCGGCCCTAGACAGCTTCTATGGCTACACCTTC
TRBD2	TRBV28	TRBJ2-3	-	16	CASSSTAGSSTDTQYF	TGTGCCAGCAGTTCAACAGCGGGGTCGAGCACAGATACGCAGTATTTT
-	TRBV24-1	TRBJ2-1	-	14	CATSVAARLDEQFF	TGTGCCACCAGTGTGGCAGCTAGATTGGATGAGCAGTTCTTC
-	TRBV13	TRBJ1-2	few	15	CASSLASLFNYGYTF	TGTGCCAGCAGCTTAGCCAGTCTTTTTAACTATGGCTACACCTTC
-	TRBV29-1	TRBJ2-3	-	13	CSVEGGSRNTQYF	TGCAGCGTTGAAGGAGGTAGCCGTAATACGCAGTATTTT
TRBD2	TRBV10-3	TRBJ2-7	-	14	CAISPPGLEREQYF	TGTGCCATCAGTCCCCCGGGACTAGAGAGAGAGCAGTACTTC
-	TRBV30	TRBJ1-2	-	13	CAWIGGWGYGYTF	TGTGCCTGGATTGGAGGCTGGGGCTATGGCTACACCTTC
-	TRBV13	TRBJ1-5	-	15	CASSPSGGVGQPQHF	TGTGCCAGCAGCCCATCGGGAGGGGTGGGTCAGCCCCAGCATTTT
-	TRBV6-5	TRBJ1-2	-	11	CASTEGSNYTF	TGTGCCAGCACAGAAGGTAGCAACTACACCTTC
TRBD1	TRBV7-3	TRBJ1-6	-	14	CASSSGQGNSPLHF	TGTGCCAGCAGCTCCGGACAGGGGAATTCACCCCTCCACTTT
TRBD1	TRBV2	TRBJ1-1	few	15	CASSDRQGGNTEAFF	TGTGCCAGCAGTGATAGACAGGGAGGGAACACTGAAGCTTTCTTT
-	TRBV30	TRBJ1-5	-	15	CAWSATLQGPQPQHF	TGTGCCTGGAGCGCCACCTTACAGGGACCTCAGCCCCAGCATTTT
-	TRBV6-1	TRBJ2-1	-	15	CASSEIGHTSQEQFF	TGTGCCAGCAGTGAAATTGGGCACACCTCACAGGAGCAGTTCTTC
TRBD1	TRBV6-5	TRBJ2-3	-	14	CASSPGQSTDTQYF	TGTGCCAGCAGCCCGGGACAGAGCACAGATACGCAGTATTTT
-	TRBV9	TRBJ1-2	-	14	CASSAHRTPLGYTF	TGTGCCAGCAGCGCGCATCGGACACCTTTAGGCTACACCTTC
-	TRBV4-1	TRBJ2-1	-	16	CASSLYGGDSYNEQFF	TGCGCCAGCAGCCTCTATGGCGGGGACTCCTACAATGAGCAGTTCTTC
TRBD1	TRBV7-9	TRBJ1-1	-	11	CASRGQGGAFF	TGTGCCAGCAGGGGACAGGGGGGAGCTTTCTTT
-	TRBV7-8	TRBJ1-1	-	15	CASSSDRNLNTEAFF	TGTGCCAGCAGCTCCGACAGGAACCTGAACACTGAAGCTTTCTTT
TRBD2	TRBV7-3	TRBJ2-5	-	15	CASSPGTSGRQTQYF	TGTGCCAGCAGCCCAGGGACTAGCGGGAGGCAGACCCAGTACTTC
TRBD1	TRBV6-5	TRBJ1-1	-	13	CASSRGEGTGAFF	TGTGCCAGCAGTCGTGGGGAAGGGACAGGGGCTTTCTTT
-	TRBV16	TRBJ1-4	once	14	CASSPFQDDEKLFF	TGTGCCAGCAGCCCTTTTCAGGATGATGAAAAACTGTTTTTT
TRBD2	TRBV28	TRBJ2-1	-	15	CASSPGSGNYNEQFF	TGTGCCAGCAGCCCTGGAAGCGGGAACTACAATGAGCAGTTCTTC
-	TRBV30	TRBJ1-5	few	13	CAWSLRSNQPQHF	TGTGCCTGGAGTCTTCGGTCTAATCAGCCCCAGCATTTT
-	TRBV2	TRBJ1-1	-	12	CASSDQNTEAFF	TGTGCCAGCAGTGACCAAAACACTGAAGCTTTCTTT
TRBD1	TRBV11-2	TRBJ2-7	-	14	CASSSGQASTEQYF	TGTGCCAGCAGCTCCGGACAGGCGTCCACCGAGCAGTACTTC
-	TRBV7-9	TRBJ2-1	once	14	CASSLAGEDREQFF	TGTGCCAGCAGCTTAGCAGGCGAGGATAGGGAGCAGTTCTTC
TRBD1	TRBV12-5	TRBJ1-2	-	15	CASGSGGQEPYGYTF	TGTGCTAGTGGTTCGGGGGGACAGGAGCCTTATGGCTACACCTTC
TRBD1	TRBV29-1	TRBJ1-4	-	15	CSVTNPGTGPEKLFF	TGCAGCGTTACAAATCCCGGGACAGGGCCGGAAAAACTGTTTTTT
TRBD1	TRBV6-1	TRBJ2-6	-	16	CASSELTGAGANVLTF	TGTGCCAGCAGTGAGTTAACAGGGGCCGGGGCCAACGTCCTGACTTTC
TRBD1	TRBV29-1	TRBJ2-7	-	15	CSVDGTGGHPYEQYF	TGCAGCGTTGATGGGACAGGGGGCCACCCCTACGAGCAGTACTTC
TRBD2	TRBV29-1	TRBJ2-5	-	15	CSVGTSGRGGETQYF	TGCAGCGTTGGGACTAGCGGGAGGGGTGGAGAGACCCAGTACTTC
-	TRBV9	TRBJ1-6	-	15	CASSAGGGQGSPLHF	TGTGCCAGCAGCGCCGGCGGAGGGCAAGGTTCACCCCTCCACTTT
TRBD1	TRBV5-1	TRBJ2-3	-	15	CASSFNGQGPDTQYF	TGCGCCAGCAGCTTTAACGGACAGGGGCCAGATACGCAGTATTTT
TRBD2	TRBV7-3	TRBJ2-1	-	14	CASSPGLAGNEQFF	TGTGCCAGCAGCCCGGGACTAGCAGGGAATGAGCAGTTCTTC
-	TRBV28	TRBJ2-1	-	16	CASSYGTAGVINEQFF	TGTGCCAGCAGTTACGGGACAGCGGGAGTTATCAATGAGCAGTTCTTC
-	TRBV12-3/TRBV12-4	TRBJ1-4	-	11	CATQGGEKLFF	TGTGCCACCCAGGGTGGTGAAAAACTGTTTTTT
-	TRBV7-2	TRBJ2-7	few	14	CASSFNFSSYEQYF	TGTGCCAGCAGCTTTAACTTTAGCTCCTACGAGCAGTACTTC
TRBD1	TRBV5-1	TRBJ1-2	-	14	CASSQDRGGYGYTF	TGCGCCAGCAGCCAAGACAGGGGCGGCTATGGCTACACCTTC
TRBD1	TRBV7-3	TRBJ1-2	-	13	CASSNGQDYGYTF	TGTGCCAGCAGCAACGGACAGGACTATGGCTACACCTTC
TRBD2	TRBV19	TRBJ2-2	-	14	CASGGAGVGGELFF	TGTGCCAGTGGGGGAGCGGGAGTGGGTGGGGAGCTGTTTTTT
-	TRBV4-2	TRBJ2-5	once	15	CASSRTAFREETQYF	TGTGCCAGCAGCCGTACGGCATTCCGGGAAGAGACCCAGTACTTC
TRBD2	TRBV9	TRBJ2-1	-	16	CASSSGSGGPYNEQFF	TGTGCCAGCAGCTCGGGGAGCGGGGGGCCCTACAATGAGCAGTTCTTC
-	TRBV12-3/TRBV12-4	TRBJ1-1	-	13	CASTSRGTWRAFF	TGTGCCAGCACCTCTCGGGGGACGTGGCGGGCTTTCTTT
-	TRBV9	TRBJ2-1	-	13	CASRGTRDREQFF	TGTGCCAGCAGAGGAACCAGGGATAGGGAGCAGTTCTTC
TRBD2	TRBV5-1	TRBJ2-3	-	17	CASSLDLAGGRADTQYF	TGCGCCAGCAGCTTGGACCTAGCGGGGGGGAGAGCAGATACGCAGTATTTT
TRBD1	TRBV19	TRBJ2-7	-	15	CASSIAPTGSYEQYF	TGTGCCAGTAGTATAGCACCGACAGGGAGCTACGAGCAGTACTTC
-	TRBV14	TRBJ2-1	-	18	CASSQAMRHTSSYNEQFF	TGTGCCAGCAGCCAAGCGATGAGGCATACTAGCTCCTACAATGAGCAGTTCTTC
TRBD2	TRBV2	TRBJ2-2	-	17	CASSGLAGERNTGELFF	TGTGCCAGTAGCGGACTAGCTGGGGAAAGGAACACCGGGGAGCTGTTTTTT
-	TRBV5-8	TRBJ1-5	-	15	CASSLAGRYNQPQHF	TGTGCCAGCAGCTTGGCCGGGAGATATAATCAGCCCCAGCATTTT
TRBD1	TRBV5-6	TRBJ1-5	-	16	CASSLAQGYSNQPQHF	TGTGCCAGCAGCTTGGCACAGGGGTATAGCAATCAGCCCCAGCATTTT
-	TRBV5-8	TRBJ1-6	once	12	CASRSGNSPLHF	TGTGCCAGCAGGTCAGGGAATTCACCCCTCCACTTT
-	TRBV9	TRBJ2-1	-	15	CASSVELDGYGEQFF	TGTGCCAGCAGCGTAGAACTAGATGGTTACGGTGAGCAGTTCTTC
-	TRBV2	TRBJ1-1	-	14	CATQSQGRETEAFF	TGTGCCACCCAGTCCCAGGGGAGAGAGACTGAAGCTTTCTTT
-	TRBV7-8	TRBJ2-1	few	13	CASSLARHNEQFF	TGTGCCAGCAGCTTAGCGCGGCACAATGAGCAGTTCTTC